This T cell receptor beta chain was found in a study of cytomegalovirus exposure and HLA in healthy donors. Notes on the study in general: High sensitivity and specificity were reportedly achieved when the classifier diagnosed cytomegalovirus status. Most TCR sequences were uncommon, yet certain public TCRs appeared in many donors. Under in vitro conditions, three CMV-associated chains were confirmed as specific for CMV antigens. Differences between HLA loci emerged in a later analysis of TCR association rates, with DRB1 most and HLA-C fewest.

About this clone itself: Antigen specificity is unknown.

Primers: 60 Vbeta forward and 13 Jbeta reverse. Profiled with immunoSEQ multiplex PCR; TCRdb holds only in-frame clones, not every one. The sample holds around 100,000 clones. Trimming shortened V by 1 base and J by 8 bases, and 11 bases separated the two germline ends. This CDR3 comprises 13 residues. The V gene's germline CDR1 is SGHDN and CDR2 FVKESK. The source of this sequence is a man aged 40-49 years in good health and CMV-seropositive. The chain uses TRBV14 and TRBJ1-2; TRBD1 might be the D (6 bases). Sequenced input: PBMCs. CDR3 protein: CASSQGAGAGYTF. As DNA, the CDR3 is TGTGCCAGCAGCCAAGGAGCAGGGGCCGGCTACACCTTC.